What follows is one T cell receptor (beta chain) and its context. The antigen it binds to is not known. Base qualities are missing; no much larger clone stands one base away. Libraries were constructed by 5' RACE. TCRdb records Illumina HiSeq 2000 as the sequencer. Template switching introduced a universal primer binding site; the final cDNA contained a unique molecular identifier, enabling accurate counting of TCR cDNA molecules. First-strand cDNA for TCR alpha and beta chains was synthesized from specific primers in the conserved constant-segment region. To control for contamination, every cDNA library was double barcoded, receiving both a SMART-Mk sample barcode and Illumina barcodes. TruSeq adapter sequences along with Illumina sample barcodes were introduced in two successive PCR steps. The Illumina HiSeq platform was used with custom primers to sequence TCR alpha and beta cDNA libraries. The source study handled its data this way. Unique molecular identifiers were extracted from raw reads with MiGEC, and CDR3 positions were determined with MiXCR. Recombination models were inferred per individual with the repgenHMM and IGoR tools using an EM algorithm. The analysis of shared clonotypes was done with the tcR package in R, with sharing normalized by the product of cloneset sizes. Out-of-frame nonproductive sequences were analyzed to study raw recombination free of thymic and clonal selection effects. TCRdb ran its own pipeline on the public reads, namely fastp trimming at Q25 and MiXCR clone calling, and kept in-frame beta chains. Rows are combined by CDR3 protein, so each entry shows the most common genes and DNA. V and J calls and clone size were set by TCRdb, not the authors. Counted in this sample were 500,000 to 600,000 distinct CDR3 sequences; around 20% of them appeared once. The top ten constitute 0.8% to 1% of the sample.

The data stem from a study of identical twins (dated by TCRdb to 2016 to 2017). Describing the broader study: TCR alpha and beta repertoires from monozygotic twins, unrelated adults of various ages and cord blood were deep-sequenced to test whether fetal clonotypes persist. To rule out contamination, replicate twin experiments were performed at different times with different library preparation protocols.

All donors were healthy Caucasians. The twin cohort consisted of three pairs of female monozygotic twins, all aged about 18 to 29 years. Positive isolation kits from Invitrogen were used to isolate CD4+ and CD8+ T cell populations. What the study reported, not specific to this receptor: Zero-insertion analyses could be partly confounded by invariant T cells such as MAIT and iNKT, though diverse VJ usage argued against such confounding for most clonotypes. Recombination models systematically underestimated out-of-frame TCR alpha sharing in monozygotic twins but agreed with sharing between unrelated individuals. Fewer insertions were carried by abundant cord blood beta clonotypes, a similar but weaker trend appeared in young adult naive repertoires, and no such trend appeared in memory repertoires. Because the same donors could not be followed over many years, the conclusions relied on cross-sectional statistical analysis. In beta out-of-frame sequences, excess twin sharing was weaker, because having fewer shared sequences lowered the signal-to-noise ratio. Compared with coincidental sharing between unrelated individuals, an excess of low generation-probability sequences was observed among out-of-frame TCR alpha sequences shared between twins.

Trimming accounts for 1 base at V and 0 bases at J, while the number of junction bases matched to no gene is 8. The CDR3 goes from the cysteine to the phenylalanine over 18 residues. CDR3 DNA is the only sequence kept; it has 54 bases, read in frame from the first base. Sequences SGHRS (CDR1) and YFSETQ (CDR2) are obtained from the germline V gene. The sample also formed part of further work on T cells expressing NK-cell markers. The second study's paper adds: In sorted CD3+CD56+NKG2C+, CD3+CD56+NKG2C- and CD3+CD56-NKG2C+ T-cell subsets from 7 to 9 donors, TCR beta-chain repertoires were profiled. Seven of the eight sequenced donors were HCMV-seropositive and one was HCMV-seronegative. In several experiments an anti-gammadeltaTCR antibody was added to restrict sorting to alphabetaTCR-expressing T cells. For six donors, the dominant CD3+CD56+NKG2C+ clonotypes were among the top 10 CD8+ clonotypes and accounted for roughly 1.0-7.5% of CD8+ T cells. Those dominant clonotypes were again the most abundant among CD3+CD56-NKG2C+ cells in four donors, at roughly 28.3-60.1%. Whether the expanded NKG2C-expressing T cell clones were specific for HCMV antigens was left unclear. All eight donors whose samples were sequenced were randomly selected healthy volunteers, three of them men and five women. To determine HCMV serostatus, a commercial ELISA kit was used to detect HCMV-specific IgG in serum. MIGEC was used to demultiplex reads and group reads by UMI, and MiTCR was used to assemble and quantify clonotypes. To exclude erroneous sequences, any TCR cDNA sequence not supported by at least two reads was discarded. The tcR package was used for downstream repertoire analysis, with clonotypes matched between fractions based on CDR3 nucleotide sequence plus V segment. VDJmatch was used to annotate antigen specificity against VDJdb, with one amino acid substitution in CDR3 permitted.

This chain is built from TRBV5-1 and TRBJ2-7; 12 central bases correspond to TRBD2. This TCR was recovered from a woman under 30 in good health. The specimen was CD4+ T cells sorted from blood. The nucleotides read TGCGCCAGCAGCTTGTCTCTAGCGGGAGGGCTAAGCTCCTACGAGCAGTACTTC. The encoded protein is CASSLSLAGGLSSYEQYF. Joined to the reference TRBV5-1 and TRBJ2-7 proteins, this CDR3 gives the full variable domain: KAGVTQTPRYLIKTRGQQVTLSCSPISGHRSVSWYQQTPGQGLQFLFEYFSETQRNKGNFPGRFSGRQFSNSRSEMNVSTLELGDSALYLCASSLSLAGGLSSYEQYFGPGTRLTVT.